The rows below give T cell receptor beta chains drawn from one sample of a study of neoadjuvant anti-PD-1 for oral cavity cancer. Libraries were prepared by immunoSEQ multiplex PCR; TCRdb keeps only in-frame clonotypes and omits some of them. The sample has fewer than 90,000 clones; 70% to 85% are singletons. The sequencing used PBMCs, collected before nivolumab (anti-PD-1) treatment. The receptor source for this set is a person between 40 and 85 years old with oral cavity squamous cell carcinoma. The CDR3 runs from the conserved cysteine through the conserved F or W. D genes are given only for firm matches. Clone size, where shown, is once, few, many, or a class for clones that have expanded.

>TRBJ1-2|.|.|TRBV5-1
TGCGCCAGCAGCACCGACTTCTATGGCTACACCTTC
CASSTDFYGYTF
>TRBJ1-5|.|.|TRBV7-8
TGTGCCAGCAGCCAATTAGCAAATCAGCCCCAGCATTTT
CASSQLANQPQHF
>TRBJ2-1|.|.|TRBV5-6
TGTGCCAGCAGCTTCTCGGGCAATCGGGATGAGCAGTTCTTC
CASSFSGNRDEQFF
>TRBJ2-1|TRBD1|.|TRBV7-3
TGTGCCAGCAGCTCCCAACAGGGGAATGAGCAGTTCTTC
CASSSQQGNEQFF
>TRBJ1-5|.|.|TRBV19
TGTGCCAGTAGTATAGAGGCACGGTCCAATCAGCCCCAGCATTTT
CASSIEARSNQPQHF
>TRBJ2-5|.|.|TRBV9
TGTGCCAGCAGCGTAGGGACAGCGAATCAAGAGACCCAGTACTTC
CASSVGTANQETQYF
>TRBJ2-7|TRBD1|once|TRBV4-1
TGCGCCAGCAGCCAGGGGACAGGGGCCGCCGAGCAGTACTTC
CASSQGTGAAEQYF
>TRBJ1-2|.|few|TRBV4-1
TGCGCCAGCAGCCAAGAGGCCAGGGGCCCGCTCGGCACCTTC
CASSQEARGPLGTF
>TRBJ2-2|.|.|TRBV10-3
TGTGCCATCAGTGGCTACCAGGCGACCGGGGAGCTGTTTTTT
CAISGYQATGELFF
>TRBJ2-7|TRBD1|.|TRBV2
TGTGCCAGCACAGGGGGCGAGCAGTACTTC
CASTGGEQYF
>TRBJ2-5|TRBD2|.|TRBV4-1
TGCGCCAGCAGCCGACTTAGTAGCGGGAGGAGCGGAGAGACCCAGTACTTC
CASSRLSSGRSGETQYF
>TRBJ2-7|TRBD2|.|TRBV27
TGTGCCAGCAGTACACTAAGAGCTAGCGGGAGCTACGAGCAGTACTTC
CASSTLRASGSYEQYF
>TRBJ1-2|.|few|TRBV7-8
TGTGCCAGCAGCTTATCGTGGCTAAGACAGAGAGAGGACTATGGCTACACCTTC
CASSLSWLRQREDYGYTF
>TRBJ2-1|.|.|TRBV15
TGTGCCACCAGCAGAGAGACGGGGAGCGAGCAGTTCTTC
CATSRETGSEQFF
>TRBJ2-2|TRBD1|.|TRBV9
TGTGCCAGCAGCCCCGGCGTGACAGGGGGTGGCGGGGAGCTGTTTTTT
CASSPGVTGGGGELFF
>TRBJ1-5|TRBD1|.|TRBV6-6
TGTGCCAGCAGTTTGGACAGGACCAATCAGCCCCAGCATTTT
CASSLDRTNQPQHF
>TRBJ1-1|TRBD1|.|TRBV10-1
TGCGCCAGCAGCCGCGGACAGGGGAACACTGAAGCTTTCTTT
CASSRGQGNTEAFF
>TRBJ1-1|TRBD1|.|TRBV6-5
TGTGCCAGCAGTACGACAGGGAGGAACACTGAAGCTTTCTTT
CASSTTGRNTEAFF
>TRBJ1-2|TRBD1|.|TRBV29-1
TGCAGCATTTCTGGCCTGACAGGGGTAGGATATGGCTACACCTTC
CSISGLTGVGYGYTF
>TRBJ1-1|.|.|TRBV2
TGTGCCAGCAGTGAATTACTTCCAACTGAAGCTTTCTTT
CASSELLPTEAFF
>TRBJ2-4|.|.|TRBV2
TGTGCCAGCAGTGAACAGTCCTCGTGGGCCAAAAACATTCAGTACTTC
CASSEQSSWAKNIQYF
>TRBJ2-3|.|.|TRBV7-8
TGTGCCAGCAGCTTAATGATGGGGAGCACAGATACGCAGTATTTT
CASSLMMGSTDTQYF
>TRBJ2-1|TRBD2|.|TRBV6-1
TGTGCCAGCACCCCACTAGCGGGAGGGTACAATGAGCAGTTCTTC
CASTPLAGGYNEQFF
>TRBJ2-2|.|.|TRBV6-5
TGTGCCAGCAGTTGGACCCGAGGAACCGGGGAGCTGTTTTTT
CASSWTRGTGELFF
>TRBJ2-5|.|.|TRBV6-5
.
CASSTSTRYEQYF
>TRBJ1-2|.|.|TRBV6-6
TGTGCCAGCAGGGGGGGCGTGACAGACTATGGCTACACCTTC
CASRGGVTDYGYTF
>TRBJ1-1|.|once|TRBV2
TGTGCCAGCAGTGGCGACCCCTCAAGTAGAGCTTTCTTT
CASSGDPSSRAFF
>TRBJ1-5|.|.|TRBV28
TGTGCCAGCAGTTTAAGGGGAGCCGTAGGTGGCAATCAGCCCCAGCATTTT
CASSLRGAVGGNQPQHF
>TRBJ2-7|TRBD2|.|TRBV6-1
TGTGCCAGCAGTGATACAGCGGGGAGCTACGAGCAGTACTTC
CASSDTAGSYEQYF
>TRBJ2-1|.|.|TRBV5-1
TGCGCCAGCAGCTTACCTAGCCCGAATTACAATGAGCAGTTCTTC
CASSLPSPNYNEQFF
>TRBJ2-5|.|.|TRBV7-9
TGTGCCAGCAGCCCATGGACAGACCAAGAGACCCAGTACTTC
CASSPWTDQETQYF
>TRBJ1-1|.|.|TRBV27
TGTGCCAGCAGTTTACGGACCATAAACCCCACTGAAGCTTTCTTT
CASSLRTINPTEAFF
>TRBJ1-4|.|few|TRBV4-1
TGCGCCAGCAGCCAAGATGAGCTGGAGCAGGGTTGGGAAAAACTGTTTTTT
CASSQDELEQGWEKLFF
>TRBJ1-1|TRBD1|.|TRBV7-8
TGTGCCAGCAGCTTAGGACAGGGGGCCGCTGAAGCTTTCTTT
CASSLGQGAAEAFF
>TRBJ1-3|.|.|TRBV5-6
TGTGCCAGCACTTCCCAGGGGTCTGGAAACACCATATATTTT
CASTSQGSGNTIYF
>TRBJ2-1|.|.|TRBV2
TGTGCCAGCAGGGGGGGATGGGGTGAGGGCAATGAGCAGTTCTTC
CASRGGWGEGNEQFF
>TRBJ2-7|TRBD2|.|TRBV11-3
TGTGCCAGCAGCTTAGCCCCTGGGACTATCTACGAGCAGTACTTC
CASSLAPGTIYEQYF
>TRBJ2-7|.|.|TRBV30
TGTGCCTGGACCTTTCCAGGGGGGCCCTACGAGCAGTACTTC
CAWTFPGGPYEQYF
>TRBJ1-1|TRBD1|.|TRBV9
TGTGCCAGCAGCGTAAGGGGGGCGACAGGGGAAGCTTTCTTT
CASSVRGATGEAFF
>TRBJ1-5|.|.|TRBV30
TGTGCCTGGAGTGCAGGGGCTCAACAGCCCCAGCATTTT
CAWSAGAQQPQHF
>TRBJ2-7|TRBD2|few|TRBV2
TGTGCCAGCAGTGTACCTAGCGGGGCAACCTACGAGCAGTACTTC
CASSVPSGATYEQYF
>TRBJ1-2|.|few|TRBV2
TGTGCCAGCAGGTCACAGAACTATGGCTACACCTTC
CASRSQNYGYTF
>TRBJ2-7|.|.|TRBV27
TGTGCCAGCAGTGAAACAGAAACATCCTACGAGCAGTACTTC
CASSETETSYEQYF
>TRBJ2-1|TRBD2|.|TRBV6-1
TGTGCCAGCACGTTTGGCGGGAGGGGTCCCAATGAGCAGTTCTTC
CASTFGGRGPNEQFF
>TRBJ1-5|.|.|TRBV28
TGTGCCAGCAGAAGAGGGGGGAGCAATCAGCCCCAGCATTTT
CASRRGGSNQPQHF
>TRBJ1-2|.|.|TRBV18
TGTGCCAGCTCACCCCAGGACAGCTATGGCTACACCTTC
CASSPQDSYGYTF
>TRBJ2-3|.|.|TRBV11-2
TGTGCCAGCAGCTTCCTCCTAGCGAGCACAGATACGCAGTATTTT
CASSFLLASTDTQYF
>TRBJ1-2|.|.|TRBV7-9
TGTGCCAGCAGCTTAGCTTCCGGGTTTGGCTACACCTTC
CASSLASGFGYTF
>TRBJ1-2|TRBD1|.|TRBV2
TGTGCCAGCAGGGAACAGGGGGCCGACTATGGCTACACCTTC
CASREQGADYGYTF
>TRBJ2-7|TRBD2|.|TRBV19
TGTGCCAGTAGTTCACTAGCGGGAGCGTCCTACGAGCAGTACTTC
CASSSLAGASYEQYF
>TRBJ2-2|.|.|TRBV11-3
TGTGCCAGCAGCCTCACCGGGGAGCTGTTTTTT
CASSLTGELFF
>TRBJ2-5|.|.|TRBV2
TGTGCCAGCACTCAGGCCCAAGAGACCCAGTACTTC
CASTQAQETQYF
>TRBJ1-3|.|.|TRBV29-1
TGCAGCGTTGAAGATAATGCAGCTGGAAACACCATATATTTT
CSVEDNAAGNTIYF
>TRBJ2-7|.|few|TRBV5-1
TGCGCCAGCAGCTGGGGTGACGCCTCCGAGCAGTACTTC
CASSWGDASEQYF
>TRBJ2-6|.|.|TRBV29-1
TGCAGCGTTGATCAGGGGTCTGGGGCCAACGTCCTGACTTTC
CSVDQGSGANVLTF
>TRBJ1-2|TRBD1|.|TRBV5-6
TGTGCCAGCATCGGACAGGGAGAACTCTATGGCTACACCTTC
CASIGQGELYGYTF
>TRBJ1-1|.|.|TRBV27
TGTGCCAGCGACTCAGGGGCTGGAGGTGAAGCTTTCTTT
CASDSGAGGEAFF
>TRBJ2-5|.|.|TRBV6-1
TGTGCCAGCAGTGAAAGTTGGGAGACCCAGTACTTC
CASSESWETQYF
>TRBJ2-6|TRBD1|few|TRBV30
TGTGCCTGCTTACCGGGACAGGGGATATCTGGGGCCAACGTCCTGACTTTC
CACLPGQGISGANVLTF